The T cell receptor (beta chain) under discussion was sequenced for a study of identifying expanded T cells in peripheral blood. Study outcomes and limitations: Over about two and four weeks, about 16 and 19 clones changed, versus around 1.2 between replicates. Across healthy donors, higher total template counts meant significantly greater roughly 2-week count variance.

Germline CDR1 and CDR2: SGDLS and YYNGEE. The CDR3 is 14 amino acids. Between the trimmed V and J ends, which lost 0 bases and 1 base, there was a span of 5 bases. With regard to this clone: Its antigen is unknown.

This table comes from immunoSEQ multiplex PCR, and its TCRdb copy is limited to in-frame clones, with some not included. This table holds approximately 81,000 clones, 65% to 85% found once. Collection occurred without any documented infections or immune events in donors. The TCR originated in a person between 18 and 70 years old in good health. Sequencing was performed on blood. V is TRBV9 and J is TRBJ2-1; no clear D gene. The chain's CDR3 is CASSVVQSYNEQFF. The DNA for the CDR3 is TGTGCCAGCAGCGTAGTGCAATCCTACAATGAGCAGTTCTTC.